The rows below give T cell receptor beta chains drawn from one sample of a study of human T cells and chemical hapten exposure. TCRdb re-derived calls from the RACE reads in MiXCR, one entry per CDR3 protein. The table records 150,000 to 200,000 distinct CDR3 sequences, around 24% of them present only once. The source was whole blood, collected in connection with sensitization to the hapten diphenylcyclopropenone (DPC). Every receptor here comes from a woman in her forties or fifties with alopecia areata. Some clones in this sample may be carry-over from other donors' samples. The CDR3 runs from the conserved cysteine through the conserved F or W. A D gene is named only where the DNA matches it firmly. For some rows the clone size is stated as once, few or many, or as a class when expanded; others skip it.

CDR3aa: CASSLASSPYEQYF; CDR3nt: TGTGCCAGCAGCTTAGCCAGCTCACCCTACGAGCAGTACTTC; d_gene: NA; v_gene: TRBV7-6; j_gene: TRBJ2-7; abundance: NA
CDR3aa: CASSLEGLAGNYEQYF; CDR3nt: TGTGCCAGCAGCTTAGAGGGGTTAGCGGGCAACTACGAGCAGTACTTC; d_gene: TRBD2; v_gene: TRBV11-2; j_gene: TRBJ2-7; abundance: NA
CDR3aa: CASSLTGGIGYTF; CDR3nt: TGTGCCAGCAGCCTGACAGGAGGCATAGGCTACACCTTC; d_gene: NA; v_gene: TRBV7-3; j_gene: TRBJ1-2; abundance: NA
CDR3aa: CASRQTSEAFF; CDR3nt: TGTGCCAGCAGGCAAACCTCTGAAGCTTTCTTT; d_gene: NA; v_gene: TRBV6-1; j_gene: TRBJ1-1; abundance: NA
CDR3aa: CSVLAQRESSYEQYF; CDR3nt: TGCAGCGTTCTTGCCCAGCGGGAGAGCTCCTACGAGCAGTACTTC; d_gene: TRBD2; v_gene: TRBV29-1; j_gene: TRBJ2-7; abundance: few
CDR3aa: CASSPRSLYEQYF; CDR3nt: TGTGCCAGCAGTCCCCGGAGTCTCTACGAGCAGTACTTC; d_gene: NA; v_gene: TRBV12-3/TRBV12-4; j_gene: TRBJ2-7; abundance: NA
CDR3aa: CSVEDPEGVNYEQYF; CDR3nt: TGCAGCGTTGAAGATCCGGAGGGGGTTAATTACGAGCAGTACTTC; d_gene: NA; v_gene: TRBV29-1; j_gene: TRBJ2-7; abundance: few
CDR3aa: CSAHPGGGALEAFF; CDR3nt: TGCAGTGCGCATCCAGGTGGGGGGGCGCTTGAAGCTTTCTTT; d_gene: NA; v_gene: TRBV20-1; j_gene: TRBJ1-1; abundance: few
CDR3aa: CSAREAGLETQYF; CDR3nt: TGCAGTGCTAGAGAGGCAGGGTTGGAGACCCAGTACTTC; d_gene: NA; v_gene: TRBV20-1; j_gene: TRBJ2-5; abundance: few
CDR3aa: CASSLTGFYEQYF; CDR3nt: TGCGCCAGCAGCCTGACAGGGTTCTACGAGCAGTACTTC; d_gene: TRBD1; v_gene: TRBV5-1; j_gene: TRBJ2-7; abundance: NA
CDR3aa: CASRTPRGDNNEQFF; CDR3nt: TGTGCCAGCAGAACCCCTCGAGGGGATAACAATGAGCAGTTCTTC; d_gene: NA; v_gene: TRBV11-2; j_gene: TRBJ2-1; abundance: NA
CDR3aa: CASSLVPQSDAHQRETQYF; CDR3nt: TGCGCCAGCAGCTTGGTCCCTCAATCTGACGCACACCAACGAGAGACCCAGTACTTC; d_gene: NA; v_gene: TRBV5-1; j_gene: TRBJ2-5; abundance: few
CDR3aa: CASRNRVNTEAFF; CDR3nt: TGTGCCAGCAGAAACAGGGTTAACACTGAAGCTTTCTTT; d_gene: NA; v_gene: TRBV12-3/TRBV12-4; j_gene: TRBJ1-1; abundance: NA
CDR3aa: CASSGPNTEAFF; CDR3nt: TGCGCCAGCAGCGGCCCGAACACTGAAGCTTTCTTT; d_gene: NA; v_gene: TRBV5-1; j_gene: TRBJ1-1; abundance: few
CDR3aa: CSATPSIEAFF; CDR3nt: TGCAGTGCTACCCCGAGTATTGAAGCTTTCTTT; d_gene: NA; v_gene: TRBV20-1; j_gene: TRBJ1-1; abundance: few
CDR3aa: CASSSGATKKTQYF; CDR3nt: TGCGCCAGCAGCTCGGGAGCAACCAAGAAGACCCAGTACTTC; d_gene: NA; v_gene: TRBV5-1; j_gene: TRBJ2-5; abundance: few
CDR3aa: CSVEAAGGLDNEQFF; CDR3nt: TGCAGCGTTGAAGCGGCGGGAGGGCTTGACAATGAGCAGTTCTTC; d_gene: TRBD2; v_gene: TRBV29-1; j_gene: TRBJ2-1; abundance: NA
CDR3aa: CSARDGRAQVGEQYF; CDR3nt: TGCAGTGCTAGAGATGGTAGGGCCCAGGTTGGCGAGCAGTACTTC; d_gene: NA; v_gene: TRBV20-1; j_gene: TRBJ2-7; abundance: NA
CDR3aa: CAWSKTGVYTF; CDR3nt: TGTGCCTGGAGTAAAACAGGGGTCTACACCTTC; d_gene: TRBD1; v_gene: TRBV30; j_gene: TRBJ1-2; abundance: NA
CDR3aa: CASKSTRDGYNSPLHF; CDR3nt: TGTGCCAGCAAATCTACCCGGGACGGTTATAATTCACCCCTCCACTTT; d_gene: NA; v_gene: TRBV11-2; j_gene: TRBJ1-6; abundance: NA
CDR3aa: CASSFGGDRGNTEAFF; CDR3nt: TGCGCCAGCAGCTTCGGAGGGGACAGGGGAAATACTGAAGCTTTCTTT; d_gene: TRBD1; v_gene: TRBV5-1; j_gene: TRBJ1-1; abundance: few
CDR3aa: CSASGSSDTQYF; CDR3nt: TGCAGTGCTAGCGGGAGCTCAGATACGCAGTATTTT; d_gene: NA; v_gene: TRBV20-1; j_gene: TRBJ2-3; abundance: many
CDR3aa: CASSQEGRVALQPQHF; CDR3nt: TGCGCCAGCAGCCAAGAAGGGAGAGTAGCTCTACAGCCCCAGCATTTT; d_gene: NA; v_gene: TRBV4-1; j_gene: TRBJ1-5; abundance: many
CDR3aa: CASSRTAPSYEQYF; CDR3nt: TGTGCCAGCAGCCGGACTGCCCCCTCCTACGAGCAGTACTTC; d_gene: NA; v_gene: TRBV4-2; j_gene: TRBJ2-7; abundance: few
CDR3aa: CAISEQSGYEQYF; CDR3nt: TGTGCCATCAGTGAGCAGTCCGGGTACGAGCAGTACTTC; d_gene: NA; v_gene: TRBV10-3; j_gene: TRBJ2-7; abundance: few
CDR3aa: CASRQYSEQFF; CDR3nt: TGTGCCAGCAGACAGTACAGTGAGCAGTTCTTC; d_gene: NA; v_gene: TRBV11-2; j_gene: TRBJ2-1; abundance: NA
CDR3aa: CASRDRGVYNEQFF; CDR3nt: TGTGCCAGCAGGGACAGGGGAGTTTACAATGAGCAGTTCTTC; d_gene: TRBD1; v_gene: TRBV2; j_gene: TRBJ2-1; abundance: few
CDR3aa: CASSFSGTSGSFGELFF; CDR3nt: TGTGCCAGCAGCTTCTCCGGGACTAGCGGGAGTTTCGGGGAGCTGTTTTTT; d_gene: TRBD2; v_gene: TRBV11-1; j_gene: TRBJ2-2; abundance: NA
CDR3aa: CASRLDTGELFF; CDR3nt: TGTGCCAGCAGATTAGACACCGGGGAGCTGTTTTTT; d_gene: NA; v_gene: TRBV2; j_gene: TRBJ2-2; abundance: NA
CDR3aa: CASSTGTGEAFF; CDR3nt: TGTGCCAGCAGCACCGGGACAGGTGAAGCTTTCTTT; d_gene: TRBD1; v_gene: TRBV12-3/TRBV12-4; j_gene: TRBJ1-1; abundance: NA
CDR3aa: CASTEIRAPNTEAFF; CDR3nt: TGTGCCAGTACAGAGATCAGGGCACCTAACACTGAAGCTTTCTTT; d_gene: NA; v_gene: TRBV2; j_gene: TRBJ1-1; abundance: few
CDR3aa: CSAWDLAVPSYNEQFF; CDR3nt: TGCAGTGCTTGGGACCTAGCGGTCCCTTCCTACAATGAGCAGTTCTTC; d_gene: TRBD2; v_gene: TRBV20-1; j_gene: TRBJ2-1; abundance: NA
CDR3aa: CSVSPNTGELFF; CDR3nt: TGCAGCGTTAGTCCGAACACCGGGGAGCTGTTTTTT; d_gene: NA; v_gene: TRBV29-1; j_gene: TRBJ2-2; abundance: NA
CDR3aa: CASSLARDGWTDTQYF; CDR3nt: TGTGCCAGCAGCTTAGCGAGGGATGGTTGGACAGATACGCAGTATTTT; d_gene: NA; v_gene: TRBV7-9; j_gene: TRBJ2-3; abundance: NA
CDR3aa: CASSLGPRDRGFF; CDR3nt: TGTGCCAGCAGCTTAGGCCCCCGGGACAGGGGGTTCTTC; d_gene: TRBD1; v_gene: TRBV7-2; j_gene: TRBJ2-4; abundance: NA
CDR3aa: CASSFYPQDEQFF; CDR3nt: TGTGCCAGCAGCTTCTACCCCCAGGATGAGCAGTTCTTC; d_gene: NA; v_gene: TRBV5-8; j_gene: TRBJ2-1; abundance: NA
CDR3aa: CSASTLGSTEAFF; CDR3nt: TGCAGTGCTAGTACTTTAGGGAGCACTGAAGCTTTCTTT; d_gene: NA; v_gene: TRBV20-1; j_gene: TRBJ1-1; abundance: many
CDR3aa: CAIRPDQAGGPSDTQYF; CDR3nt: TGTGCCATCAGACCAGACCAAGCGGGAGGGCCCTCAGATACGCAGTATTTT; d_gene: TRBD2; v_gene: TRBV10-3; j_gene: TRBJ2-3; abundance: NA
CDR3aa: CSASKRGRNTEAFF; CDR3nt: TGCAGTGCTAGTAAAAGGGGGCGGAACACTGAAGCTTTCTTT; d_gene: TRBD1; v_gene: TRBV20-1; j_gene: TRBJ1-1; abundance: NA
CDR3aa: CASSVKLNTEAFF; CDR3nt: TGTGCCAGCAGCGTAAAGTTGAACACTGAAGCTTTCTTT; d_gene: NA; v_gene: TRBV9; j_gene: TRBJ1-1; abundance: NA
CDR3aa: CASSFGQGGWADTQYF; CDR3nt: TGTGCCAGCAGCTTCGGACAGGGCGGTTGGGCAGATACGCAGTATTTT; d_gene: TRBD1; v_gene: TRBV5-5; j_gene: TRBJ2-3; abundance: NA
CDR3aa: CASRPGTRHQPQHF; CDR3nt: TGTGCCAGCAGGCCTGGGACACGGCATCAGCCCCAGCATTTT; d_gene: NA; v_gene: TRBV6-5; j_gene: TRBJ1-5; abundance: few
CDR3aa: CASRFEREETQYF; CDR3nt: TGTGCCAGCCGTTTCGAGAGAGAGGAGACCCAGTACTTC; d_gene: NA; v_gene: TRBV27; j_gene: TRBJ2-5; abundance: few
CDR3aa: CASSLDRSIITDTQYF; CDR3nt: TGTGCCAGCAGCTTAGACCGGAGCATAATTACAGATACGCAGTATTTT; d_gene: NA; v_gene: TRBV7-8; j_gene: TRBJ2-3; abundance: NA
CDR3aa: CASHSEGGNTIYF; CDR3nt: TGTGCCAGCCATTCAGAGGGGGGAAACACCATATATTTT; d_gene: NA; v_gene: TRBV6-5; j_gene: TRBJ1-3; abundance: few